This TCR beta chain was identified during a study of a mutant IDH1 vaccine in newly diagnosed glioma. Across the whole study: The treated population exhibited a male proportion of roughly 62%, a female proportion of about 38%, and a mean age of about 40 years. Study-wide findings and caveats: Detectable vaccine-induced immune responses arose in almost 95% of patients.

Clones were sequenced by immunoSEQ multiplex PCR, and TCRdb holds only the in-frame ones, with some missing. The top ten clones hold around 1.5% of a sample with about 56,000 clones, over 70% of them seen once. CDR1 and CDR2 (germline): SGHTA, FQGNSA. There are 15 residues in the CDR3. Trimming stripped 2 bases from V and 1 base from J, with 11 bases between. Time point denoted: week 23, last vaccination. Alongside topical imiquimod, each dose of vaccine comprised 300 ug of mutant IDH1 20-mer peptide. As for this clone: The target antigen is unknown.

This receptor was taken from a man aged 40-49 years with glioma. This sequence joins TRBV7-2 and TRBJ1-2, with a tentative D call TRBD1 (5 bases). The sequences come from PBMCs, collected from a glioma patient whose treatment included an IDH1 peptide vaccine. The CDR3 protein is CASSLSLGHNYGYTF. CDR3 DNA: TGTGCCAGCAGCTTATCATTAGGACATAACTATGGCTACACCTTC.